Listed below are T cell receptor beta chains from one sample, sequenced in a study of blood T cell repertoires in COVID-19. Repertoires were generated with immunoSEQ multiplex PCR, while TCRdb's copy carries only in-frame clones and drops some. The sample gives 84,000 or so clones, roughly 86% of which show up once; 1.2% is in the top ten. The material sequenced was peripheral blood. The receptors shown here come from a woman older than 75 with acute or convalescent COVID-19. The conserved cysteine and the conserved F or W are not part of the CDR3 here. A row's size may be missing; if present it is once, few, many or a size class.

V gene,J gene,clone size,CDR3 length,CDR3 protein
TRBV11-2,TRBJ2-1,.,14,ASSPPGLGITNEQF
TRBV2,TRBJ1-5,.,10,ASKQNNQPQH
TRBV14,TRBJ2-2,few,13,ASSQDLGAVGELF
TRBV6-5,TRBJ1-5,.,13,ASRAGGISNQPQH
TRBV3-1/TRBV3-2,TRBJ2-3,.,15,ASSQPVGSGSIDTQY
TRBV6-5,TRBJ1-2,.,12,ASSRQGTQNGYT
TRBV27,TRBJ2-3,.,12,ASSLSEGAGTQY
TRBV19,TRBJ1-1,.,11,ASSSGGWTEAF
TRBV6-5,TRBJ1-5,.,13,AIVEGGASNQPQH
TRBV7-2,TRBJ2-5,.,15,ASSLEQGTKYQETQY
TRBV6-5,TRBJ2-2,.,12,ASRPGTSTGELF
TRBV27,TRBJ2-7,.,11,AARGANSYEQY
TRBV18,TRBJ2-1,.,14,ASSPAGLGFKNEQF
TRBV2,TRBJ2-4,.,13,ASSERGGLVNIQY
TRBV27,TRBJ1-2,.,13,ASSLLRGGDYGYT
TRBV19,TRBJ1-2,.,13,ASSIGTTINYGYT
TRBV6-5,TRBJ2-1,.,14,ASSYPIGSGYNEQF
TRBV24-1,TRBJ1-4,once,15,ATSDFATGTTNEKLF
TRBV28,TRBJ2-1,.,14,ASSTLHREAYNEQF
TRBV3-1/TRBV3-2,TRBJ2-7,few,13,ASSPGPQVYYEQY
TRBV5-1,TRBJ1-1,.,11,ASSEGTGPRAF
TRBV18,TRBJ1-1,.,10,ASSPEGVEAF
TRBV18,TRBJ1-1,.,14,ASSPFAGGLNTEAF
TRBV27,TRBJ1-1,once,11,ASRLTGGPEAF
TRBV12-3/TRBV12-4,TRBJ1-5,few,11,ASSDKNGQPQH
TRBV7-8,TRBJ1-2,few,18,ASSLVSTPNLGQASYGYT
TRBV5-1,TRBJ2-7,once,13,ASSLEGRESYEQY
TRBV6-5,TRBJ1-1,.,12,ASSTLTGDTEAF
TRBV12-5,TRBJ1-1,.,10,ASGSLRGVAF
TRBV29-1,TRBJ1-2,.,13,SVEDLTGGVYGYT
TRBV7-2,TRBJ2-2,.,13,ASSLGGSGTGELF
TRBV6-1,TRBJ2-1,.,11,ASNPRGGNEQF
TRBV10-3,TRBJ1-6,.,14,AISSIRDLDNSPLH
TRBV7-9,TRBJ2-7,.,11,AMERAGRYEQY
TRBV7-9,TRBJ1-4,.,9,ASSRNEKLF
TRBV13,TRBJ2-7,.,15,ASSLRLAGRSSYEQY
TRBV28,TRBJ2-1,.,14,ASSSPLPRAYNEQF
TRBV5-1,TRBJ2-7,.,14,ASSLVRTGGLYEQY
TRBV7-9,TRBJ2-3,.,11,ASRPTLGDTQY
TRBV6-5,TRBJ1-2,.,11,ASRGTGGGGYT
TRBV5-1,TRBJ2-1,.,14,ASSPRFLAANNEQF
TRBV5-1,TRBJ2-3,.,14,ASSLGWRRSTDTQY
TRBV11-3,TRBJ2-2,once,12,ASSLDRFTGELF
TRBV12-3/TRBV12-4,TRBJ1-6,.,10,ASSTGTSPLH
TRBV5-1,TRBJ2-6,.,15,ASSATGGASGANVLT
TRBV3-1/TRBV3-2,TRBJ2-6,.,14,ASGHREYSGANVLT
TRBV27,TRBJ1-1,few,12,ASRQVPMNTEAF
TRBV11-2,TRBJ2-2,.,12,ASIDTLSAGELF